This T cell receptor (beta chain) was observed in a study of T cells after yellow fever vaccination. In TCRdb, the 5' RACE reads were re-called with MiXCR into one record per CDR3 protein. Of 300,000 to 450,000 distinct CDR3 sequences detected, approximately 5.7% appear once; the ten largest clones hold 14% to 15%. Trimming left V 4 bases short and J 5 bases short, with 19 bases between. CDR1 is DFQATT and CDR2 is SNEGSKA in the germline V gene (reference sequence). There are 15 residues in the CDR3. This clonotype has a handful of counts. This chain uses TRBV20-1 with TRBJ2-3; D might be TRBD1 or TRBD2, each matching 7 bases. Sequenced here: PBMCs, sampled 5 days after the yellow fever booster vaccination. This receptor was identified in a man aged 25-40 years who received the YFV17D yellow fever vaccine. CDR3 in amino acids: CSANTGEGLLDTQYF. As DNA, the CDR3 is TGCAGTGCTAATACAGGGGAGGGACTTTTAGATACGCAGTATTTT.